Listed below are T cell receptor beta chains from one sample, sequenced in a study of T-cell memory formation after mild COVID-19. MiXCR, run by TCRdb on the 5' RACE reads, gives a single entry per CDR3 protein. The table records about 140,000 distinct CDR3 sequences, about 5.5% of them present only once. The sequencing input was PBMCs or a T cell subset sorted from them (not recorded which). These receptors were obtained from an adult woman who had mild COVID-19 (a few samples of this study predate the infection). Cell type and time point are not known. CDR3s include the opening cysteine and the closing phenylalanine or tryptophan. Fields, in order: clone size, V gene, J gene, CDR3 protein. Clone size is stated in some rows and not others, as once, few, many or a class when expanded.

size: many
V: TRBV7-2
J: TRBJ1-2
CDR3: CASSRGQGHGYTF

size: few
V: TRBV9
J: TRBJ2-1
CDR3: CASSPGLAGGRDEQFF

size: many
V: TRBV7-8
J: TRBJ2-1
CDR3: CASSSLGDINEQFF

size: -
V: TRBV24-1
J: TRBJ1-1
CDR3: CATSDTGTGTNTEAFF

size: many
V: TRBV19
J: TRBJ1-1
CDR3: CASKGPGTGPNTEAFF

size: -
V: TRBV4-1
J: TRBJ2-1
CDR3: CASSLARGPYNEQFF

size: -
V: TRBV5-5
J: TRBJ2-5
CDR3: CASSGTPGETQYF

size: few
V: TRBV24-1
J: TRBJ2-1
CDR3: CATSRPVDYNEQFF

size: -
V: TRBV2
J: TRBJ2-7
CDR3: CASSSGSGGGYEQYF

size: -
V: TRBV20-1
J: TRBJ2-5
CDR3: CSAAVQQETQYF

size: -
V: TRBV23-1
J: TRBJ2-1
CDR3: CASLTPHREQFF

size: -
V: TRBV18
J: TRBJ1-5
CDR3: CASSPPRSNQPQHF

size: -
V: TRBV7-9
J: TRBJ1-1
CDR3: CATSSGTGEWNTEAFF

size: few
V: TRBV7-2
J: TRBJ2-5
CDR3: CASSLSGTQYF

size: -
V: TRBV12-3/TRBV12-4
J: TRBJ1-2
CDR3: CASSYWDREGYGYTF

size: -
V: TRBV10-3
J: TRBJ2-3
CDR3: CAITEQGSTDTQYF

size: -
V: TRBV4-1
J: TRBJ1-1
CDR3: CASSQRQGPLEAFF

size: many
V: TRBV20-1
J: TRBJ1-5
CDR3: CSASPGSSNQPQHF

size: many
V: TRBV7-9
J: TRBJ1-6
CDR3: CASSLGPTGNSPLHF

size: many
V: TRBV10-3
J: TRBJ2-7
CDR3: CAISDGTRGEQYF

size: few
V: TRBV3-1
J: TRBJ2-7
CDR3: CASSPSALPYEQYF

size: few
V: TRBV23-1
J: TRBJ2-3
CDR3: CASSQSRWRRAPDTQYF

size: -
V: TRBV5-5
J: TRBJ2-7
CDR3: CASSFGQSREQYF

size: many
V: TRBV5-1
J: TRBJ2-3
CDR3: CASSLIAGATDTQYF

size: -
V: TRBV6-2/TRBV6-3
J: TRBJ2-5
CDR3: CASNPLANMETQYF

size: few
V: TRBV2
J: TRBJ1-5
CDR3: CASSAREGDQPQHF

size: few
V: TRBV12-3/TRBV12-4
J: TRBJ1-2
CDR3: CASSLGVAGTGGYTF

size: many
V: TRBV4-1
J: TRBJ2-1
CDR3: CASSQGRTSSYNEQFF

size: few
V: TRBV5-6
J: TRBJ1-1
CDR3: CASSSPGGKAEAFF

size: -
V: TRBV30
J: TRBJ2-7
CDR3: CAWSVTSGGASEQYF

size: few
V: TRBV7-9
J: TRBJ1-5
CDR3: CASSPVGTDQPQHF

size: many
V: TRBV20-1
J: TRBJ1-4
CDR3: CSVGTGGPTNEKLFF

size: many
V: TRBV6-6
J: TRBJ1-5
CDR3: CASSYSMSLGAGNQPQHF

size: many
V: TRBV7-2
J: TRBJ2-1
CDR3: CASSLALWASGNNEQFF

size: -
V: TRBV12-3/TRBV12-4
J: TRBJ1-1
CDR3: CASRQDLTTEAFF

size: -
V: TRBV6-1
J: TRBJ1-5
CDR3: CASSPGISNQPQHF

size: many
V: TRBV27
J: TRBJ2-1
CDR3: CASSRGTSGVVYNEQFF

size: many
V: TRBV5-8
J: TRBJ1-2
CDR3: CASSNRGQPFYGYTF

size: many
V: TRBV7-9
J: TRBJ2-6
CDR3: CASSFSSGANVLTF

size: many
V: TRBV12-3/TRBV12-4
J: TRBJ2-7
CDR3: CASSLSGEQYF

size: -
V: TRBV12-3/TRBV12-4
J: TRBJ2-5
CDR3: CASSLAGAGTQYF

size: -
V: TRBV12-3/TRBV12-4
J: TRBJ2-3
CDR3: CASRGSGDTQYF

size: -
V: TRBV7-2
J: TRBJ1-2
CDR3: CASSLRVGRAANYGYTF

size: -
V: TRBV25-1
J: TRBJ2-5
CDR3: CASSEPGGTETQYF

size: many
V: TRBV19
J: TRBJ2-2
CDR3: CASSSHGLAGVGTGELFF

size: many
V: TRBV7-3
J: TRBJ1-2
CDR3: CASSLTGGRNYGYTF

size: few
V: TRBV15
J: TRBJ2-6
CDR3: CATSRVQGLGANVLTF

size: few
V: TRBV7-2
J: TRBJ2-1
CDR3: CASSLVTYNEQFF

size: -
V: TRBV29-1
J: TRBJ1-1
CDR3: CSVEEGPTEAFF